This is a list of T cell receptor beta chains from one sample in a study of CD8 T cells in Susac syndrome. TCRdb called the immunoSEQ multiplex PCR reads again in MiXCR, with one record for every CDR3 protein. The sample includes 150,000 to 200,000 distinct CDR3 sequences, 93% of them seen just once. The sample taken for sequencing was CD4+ T cells from PBMCs. The receptors shown here come from a human donor in good health. Each CDR3 is given with its conserved first and last residue. Each record gives: CDR3 protein, CDR3 DNA, V gene, D gene, J gene, clone size. D genes are given only for firm matches. Expanded clones are given a class, and other clones once, few, many or no size at all.

CDR3aa: CSGGQRFYNEQFF
CDR3nt: TGCAGCGGTGGACAGAGATTCTACAATGAGCAGTTCTTC
v_gene: TRBV29-1
d_gene: NA
j_gene: TRBJ2-1
abundance: NA

CDR3aa: CAMGPAGLPGYEQYF
CDR3nt: TGTGCCATGGGGCCGGCGGGCCTCCCAGGGTACGAGCAGTACTTC
v_gene: TRBV2
d_gene: NA
j_gene: TRBJ2-7
abundance: NA

CDR3aa: CASSSRASSDTDTQYF
CDR3nt: TGTGCCAGCAGTTCCAGGGCGTCCTCTGACACAGATACGCAGTATTTT
v_gene: TRBV6-5
d_gene: NA
j_gene: TRBJ2-3
abundance: NA

CDR3aa: CASSPLGANVLTF
CDR3nt: TGTGCCAGCAGCCCCCTTGGGGCCAACGTCCTGACTTTC
v_gene: TRBV3-1
d_gene: NA
j_gene: TRBJ2-6
abundance: NA

CDR3aa: CSAGTAMNTEAFF
CDR3nt: TGCAGCGCTGGGACAGCCATGAACACTGAAGCTTTCTTT
v_gene: TRBV29-1
d_gene: TRBD1
j_gene: TRBJ1-1
abundance: NA

CDR3aa: CASSLQGTGANVLTF
CDR3nt: TGTGCCAGCAGCCTACAGGGAACAGGGGCCAACGTCCTGACTTTC
v_gene: TRBV6-5
d_gene: NA
j_gene: TRBJ2-6
abundance: once

CDR3aa: CASSLALAGQETQYF
CDR3nt: TGTGCCAGCAGCTTGGCGTTGGCAGGCCAAGAGACCCAGTACTTC
v_gene: TRBV5-4
d_gene: NA
j_gene: TRBJ2-5
abundance: few

CDR3aa: CASSLKTSGNTIYF
CDR3nt: TGTGCCAGCAGCTTAAAAACATCTGGAAACACCATATATTTT
v_gene: TRBV11-2
d_gene: NA
j_gene: TRBJ1-3
abundance: NA

CDR3aa: CASRRATSVEQYF
CDR3nt: TGCGCCAGCAGAAGGGCCACTAGCGTTGAGCAGTACTTC
v_gene: TRBV23-1
d_gene: TRBD2
j_gene: TRBJ2-7
abundance: NA

CDR3aa: CASSLRGANEKLFF
CDR3nt: TGTGCCAGCAGCTTACGGGGGGCGAATGAAAAACTGTTTTTT
v_gene: TRBV13
d_gene: NA
j_gene: TRBJ1-4
abundance: NA

CDR3aa: CASSQAWTEDTQYF
CDR3nt: TGTGCCAGCAGCCAGGCCTGGACGGAAGATACGCAGTATTTT
v_gene: TRBV3-1
d_gene: NA
j_gene: TRBJ2-3
abundance: NA

CDR3aa: CASSFGRGPTDTQYF
CDR3nt: TGTGCCAGCAGCTTCGGGCGGGGGCCCACAGATACGCAGTATTTT
v_gene: TRBV5-6
d_gene: NA
j_gene: TRBJ2-3
abundance: NA

CDR3aa: CASSQEGTQAQTQYF
CDR3nt: TGTGCCAGCAGCCAAGAAGGGACCCAGGCCCAGACCCAGTACTTC
v_gene: TRBV3-1
d_gene: NA
j_gene: TRBJ2-5
abundance: NA

CDR3aa: CASSVLDEKLFF
CDR3nt: TGTGCCAGCAGTGTCCTTGATGAAAAACTGTTTTTT
v_gene: TRBV25-1
d_gene: NA
j_gene: TRBJ1-4
abundance: NA

CDR3aa: CASSWTGNYGYTF
CDR3nt: TGTGCCAGCAGTTGGACAGGGAACTATGGCTACACCTTC
v_gene: TRBV6-5
d_gene: TRBD1
j_gene: TRBJ1-2
abundance: NA

CDR3aa: CASSQDTASGGAPTGELFF
CDR3nt: TGTGCCAGCAGCCAAGATACGGCTAGCGGGGGGGCACCCACCGGGGAGCTGTTTTTT
v_gene: TRBV3-1
d_gene: TRBD2
j_gene: TRBJ2-2
abundance: NA

CDR3aa: CASSLESDLSPLHF
CDR3nt: TGTGCCAGCAGCTTAGAATCCGATCTCTCACCCCTCCACTTT
v_gene: TRBV7-9
d_gene: NA
j_gene: TRBJ1-6
abundance: NA

CDR3aa: CASSPLAGGTEAFF
CDR3nt: TGTGCCAGCAGCCCGCTCGCAGGGGGCACTGAAGCTTTCTTT
v_gene: TRBV3-1
d_gene: TRBD1
j_gene: TRBJ1-1
abundance: NA

CDR3aa: CASSQQGSGSPLHF
CDR3nt: TGTGCCAGCAGCCAACAGGGAAGTGGTTCACCCCTCCACTTT
v_gene: TRBV7-6
d_gene: NA
j_gene: TRBJ1-6
abundance: NA

CDR3aa: CASSNDGRDYGYTF
CDR3nt: TGTGCCAGTAGTAACGACGGACGGGACTATGGCTACACCTTC
v_gene: TRBV19
d_gene: NA
j_gene: TRBJ1-2
abundance: NA

CDR3aa: CASSELAPESSLHF
CDR3nt: TGTGCCAGCAGTGAATTGGCTCCTGAGAGCTCCCTCCACTTT
v_gene: TRBV6-1
d_gene: NA
j_gene: TRBJ1-6
abundance: NA

CDR3aa: CASSLGAGATDTQYF
CDR3nt: TGTGCCAGCAGCTTAGGGGCTGGTGCCACAGATACGCAGTATTTT
v_gene: TRBV7-2
d_gene: NA
j_gene: TRBJ2-3
abundance: NA

CDR3aa: CASSSSGIDEQYF
CDR3nt: TGTGCCAGCAGTTCCAGCGGGATCGACGAGCAGTACTTC
v_gene: TRBV11-2
d_gene: TRBD2
j_gene: TRBJ2-7
abundance: once

CDR3aa: CASSPTGSGANVLTF
CDR3nt: TGTGCCAGTAGTCCCACAGGCTCTGGGGCCAACGTCCTGACTTTC
v_gene: TRBV19
d_gene: NA
j_gene: TRBJ2-6
abundance: few

CDR3aa: CANSLSRTGELFF
CDR3nt: TGTGCCAACTCCCTCTCGAGAACCGGGGAGCTGTTTTTT
v_gene: TRBV7-7
d_gene: NA
j_gene: TRBJ2-2
abundance: NA

CDR3aa: CASSLGTVEKLFF
CDR3nt: TGTGCCAGCAGCCTGGGGACGGTTGAAAAACTGTTTTTT
v_gene: TRBV3-1
d_gene: NA
j_gene: TRBJ1-4
abundance: NA

CDR3aa: CASSRMGGANVLTF
CDR3nt: TGTGCCAGCAGCCGGATGGGCGGGGCCAACGTCCTGACTTTC
v_gene: TRBV3-1
d_gene: NA
j_gene: TRBJ2-6
abundance: NA

CDR3aa: CASSPPNLQETQYF
CDR3nt: TGTGCCAGCTCACCCCCGAACCTTCAAGAGACCCAGTACTTC
v_gene: TRBV18
d_gene: NA
j_gene: TRBJ2-5
abundance: NA

CDR3aa: CASSVSSGGVLETQYF
CDR3nt: TGTGCCAGCAGTGTCTCTAGCGGGGGGGTTTTGGAGACCCAGTACTTC
v_gene: TRBV2
d_gene: TRBD2
j_gene: TRBJ2-5
abundance: NA

CDR3aa: CASSDRGGYTF
CDR3nt: TGTGCCAGCAGTGACCGGGGTGGCTACACCTTC
v_gene: TRBV2
d_gene: NA
j_gene: TRBJ1-2
abundance: NA

CDR3aa: CASSQAPVDEAYEQYF
CDR3nt: TGCGCCAGCAGTCAAGCTCCTGTGGACGAGGCCTACGAGCAGTACTTC
v_gene: TRBV23-1
d_gene: NA
j_gene: TRBJ2-7
abundance: once

CDR3aa: CASTRGGPADTQYF
CDR3nt: TGTGCCAGCACCCGGGGGGGGCCTGCAGATACGCAGTATTTT
v_gene: TRBV12-3/TRBV12-4
d_gene: TRBD2
j_gene: TRBJ2-3
abundance: NA

CDR3aa: CASSQGVLGTNEKLFF
CDR3nt: TGTGCCAGCAGCCAAGGGGTCCTGGGGACTAATGAAAAACTGTTTTTT
v_gene: TRBV3-1
d_gene: NA
j_gene: TRBJ1-4
abundance: once

CDR3aa: CASSPENEQFF
CDR3nt: TGTGCCAGCTCCCCAGAGAATGAGCAGTTCTTC
v_gene: TRBV2
d_gene: NA
j_gene: TRBJ2-1
abundance: NA

CDR3aa: CSARDRGLITEAFF
CDR3nt: TGCAGTGCGCGGGACAGGGGGCTGATCACTGAAGCTTTCTTT
v_gene: TRBV20-1
d_gene: TRBD1
j_gene: TRBJ1-1
abundance: NA

CDR3aa: CASSRDGDDYEQYF
CDR3nt: TGTGCCAGCAGCCGGGACGGTGACGACTACGAGCAGTACTTC
v_gene: TRBV12-3/TRBV12-4
d_gene: NA
j_gene: TRBJ2-7
abundance: NA

CDR3aa: CATSRARGYTF
CDR3nt: TGTGCCACCAGCAGAGCCAGAGGCTACACCTTC
v_gene: TRBV15
d_gene: NA
j_gene: TRBJ1-2
abundance: once

CDR3aa: CASSWTGVDGYTF
CDR3nt: TGTGCCAGCAGTTGGACAGGGGTCGATGGCTACACCTTC
v_gene: TRBV7-9
d_gene: TRBD1
j_gene: TRBJ1-2
abundance: NA

CDR3aa: CSARARGRGGDTQYF
CDR3nt: TGCAGTGCTAGAGCGCGAGGCAGGGGGGGAGATACGCAGTATTTT
v_gene: TRBV20-1
d_gene: NA
j_gene: TRBJ2-3
abundance: NA

CDR3aa: CATSRVTGSSYEQYF
CDR3nt: TGTGCCACCAGCAGAGTAACGGGGAGCTCCTACGAGCAGTACTTC
v_gene: TRBV15
d_gene: NA
j_gene: TRBJ2-7
abundance: NA

CDR3aa: CASSLVRAQVGQPQHF
CDR3nt: TGCGCCAGCAGCTTGGTTCGGGCCCAAGTGGGTCAGCCCCAGCATTTT
v_gene: TRBV5-1
d_gene: NA
j_gene: TRBJ1-5
abundance: NA

CDR3aa: CASSQSAAGELFF
CDR3nt: TGTGCCAGCAGCCAATCGGCGGCCGGGGAGCTGTTTTTT
v_gene: TRBV3-1
d_gene: NA
j_gene: TRBJ2-2
abundance: NA

CDR3aa: CSVERTSGGGIQETQYF
CDR3nt: TGCAGCGTTGAAAGGACTAGCGGGGGCGGAATTCAAGAGACCCAGTACTTC
v_gene: TRBV29-1
d_gene: TRBD2
j_gene: TRBJ2-5
abundance: NA

CDR3aa: CASSPRGFATEAFF
CDR3nt: TGTGCCAGCAGCCCCAGGGGGTTCGCCACTGAAGCTTTCTTT
v_gene: TRBV3-1
d_gene: TRBD1
j_gene: TRBJ1-1
abundance: NA

CDR3aa: CATGDGQEETQYF
CDR3nt: TGTGCCACCGGAGATGGACAGGAAGAGACCCAGTACTTC
v_gene: TRBV24-1
d_gene: TRBD1
j_gene: TRBJ2-5
abundance: NA

CDR3aa: CASSQGGAHSNQPQHF
CDR3nt: TGTGCCAGCAGCCAAGGAGGGGCCCATAGCAATCAGCCCCAGCATTTT
v_gene: TRBV3-1
d_gene: NA
j_gene: TRBJ1-5
abundance: NA

CDR3aa: CSAQPGGGGYGYTF
CDR3nt: TGCAGTGCCCAACCGGGAGGGGGAGGCTATGGCTACACCTTC
v_gene: TRBV20-1
d_gene: NA
j_gene: TRBJ1-2
abundance: NA

CDR3aa: CASHRPGARGETQYF
CDR3nt: TGCGCCAGCCACCGGCCCGGGGCTCGAGGAGAGACCCAGTACTTC
v_gene: TRBV5-1
d_gene: NA
j_gene: TRBJ2-5
abundance: NA

CDR3aa: CSARQRTNEKLFF
CDR3nt: TGCAGTGCCAGACAGCGGACTAATGAAAAACTGTTTTTT
v_gene: TRBV20-1
d_gene: NA
j_gene: TRBJ1-4
abundance: once

CDR3aa: CAIRGTTNTGELFF
CDR3nt: TGTGCCATCAGAGGAACTACCAACACCGGGGAGCTGTTTTTT
v_gene: TRBV10-3
d_gene: NA
j_gene: TRBJ2-2
abundance: NA

CDR3aa: CASTLERVENIQYF
CDR3nt: TGTGCCAGCACCCTGGAGCGCGTGGAAAACATTCAGTACTTC
v_gene: TRBV2
d_gene: NA
j_gene: TRBJ2-4
abundance: NA

CDR3aa: CSAPRTGISQETQYF
CDR3nt: TGCAGTGCCCCTAGGACAGGGATCTCACAAGAGACCCAGTACTTC
v_gene: TRBV20-1
d_gene: TRBD1
j_gene: TRBJ2-5
abundance: NA

CDR3aa: CASSPSSGGAYEQYF
CDR3nt: TGTGCCAGCAGCCCGTCCAGCGGGGGCGCCTACGAGCAGTACTTC
v_gene: TRBV3-1
d_gene: TRBD2
j_gene: TRBJ2-7
abundance: NA

CDR3aa: CASSLFENTGELFF
CDR3nt: TGTGCCAGCAGCTTGTTCGAGAACACCGGGGAGCTGTTTTTT
v_gene: TRBV7-3
d_gene: NA
j_gene: TRBJ2-2
abundance: NA

CDR3aa: CASSSGGTDTQYF
CDR3nt: TGTGCCAGTAGTAGCGGGGGAACGGATACGCAGTATTTT
v_gene: TRBV2
d_gene: TRBD2
j_gene: TRBJ2-3
abundance: few

CDR3aa: CSVWSENTGELFF
CDR3nt: TGCAGCGTTTGGTCGGAGAACACCGGGGAGCTGTTTTTT
v_gene: TRBV29-1
d_gene: NA
j_gene: TRBJ2-2
abundance: NA

CDR3aa: CSARDRGAANTGELFF
CDR3nt: TGCAGTGCTAGAGATAGGGGGGCCGCGAACACCGGGGAGCTGTTTTTT
v_gene: TRBV20-1
d_gene: NA
j_gene: TRBJ2-2
abundance: once

CDR3aa: CASSEPTGDGYTF
CDR3nt: TGCGCCAGCAGCGAGCCTACGGGCGATGGCTACACCTTC
v_gene: TRBV5-1
d_gene: NA
j_gene: TRBJ1-2
abundance: NA

CDR3aa: CASSRGLGWADTQYF
CDR3nt: TGTGCCAGCAGCAGAGGACTAGGCTGGGCAGATACGCAGTATTTT
v_gene: TRBV7-2
d_gene: TRBD2
j_gene: TRBJ2-3
abundance: NA